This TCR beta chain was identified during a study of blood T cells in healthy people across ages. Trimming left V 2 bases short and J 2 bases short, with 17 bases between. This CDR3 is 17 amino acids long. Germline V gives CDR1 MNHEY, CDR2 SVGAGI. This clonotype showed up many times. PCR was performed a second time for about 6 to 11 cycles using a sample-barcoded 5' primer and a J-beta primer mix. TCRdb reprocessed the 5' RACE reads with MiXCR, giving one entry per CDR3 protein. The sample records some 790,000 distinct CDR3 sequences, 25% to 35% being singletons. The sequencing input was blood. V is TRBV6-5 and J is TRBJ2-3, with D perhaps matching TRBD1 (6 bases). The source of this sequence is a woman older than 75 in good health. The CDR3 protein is CASSYRWGPTSTDTQYF. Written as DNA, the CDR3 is TGTGCCAGCAGTTACAGGTGGGGGCCGACCTCCACAGATACGCAGTATTTT.